The 6 T cell receptor beta chains below were found in one sample sequenced in a study of T cell responses to AZD1222 COVID-19 vaccine. Profiling relied on immunoSEQ multiplex PCR, and the TCRdb table lists in-frame clones only, not all of them. The sample lists roughly 87,000 clones, 88% seen once, with less than 9% in the top ten. The sample consisted of peripheral blood, taken 28 days after the second AZD1222 dose. The receptors were gathered from an adult who received the AZD1222 COVID-19 vaccine.

The rearrangement uses TRBV15 and TRBJ2-2, with D unclear. This CDR3 contains 14 residues. Germline assignment: CDR1 LNHNV and CDR2 YYDKDF (reference sequence). Trimming pared 0 bases from V and 6 bases from J, leaving 8 bases between. CDR3 DNA: TGTGCCACCAGCAGAGATTACGGGTCCGGGGAGCTGTTTTTT. This translates into CATSRDYGSGELFF. Full variable domain (outside the CDR3, taken from reference TRBV15 and TRBJ2-2): DAMVIQNPRYQVTQFGKPVTLSCSQTLNHNVMYWYQQKSSQAPKLLFHYYDKDFNNEADTPDNFQSRRPNTSFCFLDIRSPGLGDTAMYLCATSRDYGSGELFFGEGSRLTVL.

The CDR3 sequence is CASSPGEGEKLFF. The CDR3 coding sequence is TGTGCCAGCTCACCAGGGGAAGGAGAAAAACTGTTTTTT. The V call is TRBV18, the J call TRBJ1-4; D gene ambiguous. Germline V gene sequence: CDR1 KGHSH, CDR2 LQKENI. This CDR3 comprises 13 residues. V was cut by 2 bases and J by 8 bases, with 9 bases left in between. Based on the CDR3 plus reference TRBV18 and TRBJ1-4, the full variable domain is NAGVMQNPRHLVRRRGQEARLRCSPMKGHSHVYWYRQLPEEGLKFMVYLQKENIIDESGMPKERFSAEFPKEGPSILRIQQVVRGDSAAYFCASSPGEGEKLFFGSGTQLSVL.

The chain links TRBV7-8 to TRBJ1-1, with TRBD1 as a possible D gene (6 bases). This CDR3 region has 16 residues. Germline V gene lookup returns CDR1 SGHVS and CDR2 FQNEAQ. With 0 bases removed from V and 3 bases from J, the gap between germline ends came to 14 bases. The CDR3, as DNA: TGTGCCAGCAGCTTAGCCGGGGGCCCGCTCTACACTGAAGCTTTCTTT. The encoded protein is CASSLAGGPLYTEAFF.

This rearrangement joins TRBV10-3 to TRBJ1-2, with 7 bases fitting TRBD1. J gave up 1 base and V 6 bases, and 5 bases lay outside the gene matches. The CDR3 has 14 residues. Germline values: CDR1 ENHRY, CDR2 SYGVKD. The CDR3 bases are TGTGCCATCAGCCGTACAGGGGTTAACTATGGCTACACCTTC. Its translation: CAISRTGVNYGYTF.

The chain employs TRBV30 and TRBJ1-2, with 9 bases identical to TRBD1. The CDR3 runs 13 residues. Germline assignment: CDR1 GTSNPN and CDR2 SVGIG (reference sequence). Trimming at V came to 5 bases and at J to 1 base, leaving 2 bases not matched to a gene. In nucleotides, the CDR3 is TGTGCCTGGTACAGGGGGCTTAACTATGGCTACACCTTC. It codes for CAWYRGLNYGYTF.

The rearrangement uses TRBV3-1 (or the pseudogene TRBV3-2) and TRBJ2-2; D tentatively reads TRBD1 or TRBD2 (6 bases each). From germline, CDR1 is LGHDT and CDR2 YNNKEL (reference sequence). The CDR3 runs 16 residues. V was trimmed by 3 bases and J by 0 bases, leaving 11 bases between them. CDR3 nucleotide sequence: TGTGCCAGCAGCCACCGGAGGGGGACGAACACCGGGGAGCTGTTTTTT. Its translation: CASSHRRGTNTGELFF.